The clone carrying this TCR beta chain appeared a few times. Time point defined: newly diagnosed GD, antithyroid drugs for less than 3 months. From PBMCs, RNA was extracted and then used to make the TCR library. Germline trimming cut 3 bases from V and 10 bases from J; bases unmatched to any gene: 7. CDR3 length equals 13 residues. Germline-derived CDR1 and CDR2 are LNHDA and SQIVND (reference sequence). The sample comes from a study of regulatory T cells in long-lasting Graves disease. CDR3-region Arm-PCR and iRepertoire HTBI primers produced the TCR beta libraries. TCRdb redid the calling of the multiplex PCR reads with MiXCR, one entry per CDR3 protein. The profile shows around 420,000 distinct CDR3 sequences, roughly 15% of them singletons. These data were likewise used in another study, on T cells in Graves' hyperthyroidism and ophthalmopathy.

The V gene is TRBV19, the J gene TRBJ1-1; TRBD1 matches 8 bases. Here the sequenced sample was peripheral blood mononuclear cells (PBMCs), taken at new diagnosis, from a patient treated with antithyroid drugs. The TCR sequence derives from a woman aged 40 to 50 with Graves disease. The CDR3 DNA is TGTGCCAGTAGTATTTATCAGGGGGCGCGAGCTTTCTTT. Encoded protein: CASSIYQGARAFF.